This TCR beta chain was identified in a study of blood T cells in healthy people across ages. Study outcomes and limitations: The study found more naive CD4+ cells and higher diversity in long-lived than aged donors.

This clonotype has only a few counts. What it binds is unknown. Primers used in a second PCR of roughly 7 to 12 cycles were a sample-barcoded 5' primer and a J-beta primer mix. MiXCR, run by TCRdb on the 5' RACE reads, gives a single entry per CDR3 protein. Here the sample spans hundreds of thousands of distinct CDR3 sequences, under 65% being singletons. Deletions cut 2 bases from V and 4 bases from J, with 11 bases between. The germline gives CDR1 MNHEY, CDR2 SVGEGT. The CDR3 is 14 amino acids. The chain has TRBV6-2 or TRBV6-3 and TRBJ1-2; D gene uncertain. Sequenced material: blood. The origin of this receptor is a man aged 55-75 years in good health. The CDR3 DNA is TGTGCCAGCAGTTACAGAGAGACAACCTATGGCTACACCTTC. Its translation is CASSYRETTYGYTF.